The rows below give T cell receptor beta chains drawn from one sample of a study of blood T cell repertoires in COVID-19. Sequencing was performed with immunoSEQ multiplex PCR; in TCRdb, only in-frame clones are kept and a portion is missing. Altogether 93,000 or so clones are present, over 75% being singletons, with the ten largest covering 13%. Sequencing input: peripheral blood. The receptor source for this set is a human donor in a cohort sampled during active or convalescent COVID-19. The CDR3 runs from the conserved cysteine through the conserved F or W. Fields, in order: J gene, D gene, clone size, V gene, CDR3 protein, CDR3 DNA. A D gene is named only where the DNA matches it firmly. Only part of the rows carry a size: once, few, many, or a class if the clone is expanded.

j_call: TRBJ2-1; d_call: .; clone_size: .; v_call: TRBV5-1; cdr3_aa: CASSLVAGRDEQFF; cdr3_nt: TGCGCCAGCAGCTTGGTGGCCGGGCGGGATGAGCAGTTCTTC
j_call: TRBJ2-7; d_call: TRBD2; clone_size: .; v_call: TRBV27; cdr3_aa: CASRAELAGGRFEQYF; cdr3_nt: TGTGCCAGCCGCGCCGAGCTAGCGGGGGGTAGATTCGAGCAGTACTTC
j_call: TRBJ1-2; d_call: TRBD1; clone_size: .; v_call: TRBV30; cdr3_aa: CAWDRDYGYTF; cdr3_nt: TGTGCCTGGGACAGGGACTATGGCTACACCTTC
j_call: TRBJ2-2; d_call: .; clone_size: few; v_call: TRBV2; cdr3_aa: CASKYGELFF; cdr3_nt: TGTGCCAGCAAATACGGGGAGCTGTTTTTT
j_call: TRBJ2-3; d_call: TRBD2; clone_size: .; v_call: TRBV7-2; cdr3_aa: CASSFNSGGSTDTQYF; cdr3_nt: TGTGCCAGCAGCTTTAATAGCGGGGGTTCCACAGATACGCAGTATTTT
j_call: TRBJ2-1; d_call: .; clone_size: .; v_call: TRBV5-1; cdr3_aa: CASREGAGNEQFF; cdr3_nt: TGCGCCAGCCGGGAGGGGGCCGGTAATGAGCAGTTCTTC
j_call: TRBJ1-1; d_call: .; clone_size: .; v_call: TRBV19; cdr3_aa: CASSTTANTEAFF; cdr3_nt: TGTGCCAGTAGTACAACAGCCAACACTGAAGCTTTCTTT
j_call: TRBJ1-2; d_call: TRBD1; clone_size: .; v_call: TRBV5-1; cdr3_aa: CASRPLGTARNGYTF; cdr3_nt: TGCGCCAGCAGACCGCTAGGGACAGCGAGGAATGGCTACACCTTC
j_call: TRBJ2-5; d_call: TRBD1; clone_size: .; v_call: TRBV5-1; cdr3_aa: CASSPGTVQETQYF; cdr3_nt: TGCGCCAGCAGCCCAGGGACAGTACAAGAGACCCAGTACTTC
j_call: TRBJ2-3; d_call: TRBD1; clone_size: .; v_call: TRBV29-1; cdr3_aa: CSGGTGPLDTQYF; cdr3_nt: TGCAGCGGTGGGACAGGGCCCCTAGATACGCAGTATTTT
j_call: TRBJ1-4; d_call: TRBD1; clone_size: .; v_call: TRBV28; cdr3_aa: CASRAGGNEKLFF; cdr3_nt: TGTGCCAGCAGGGCAGGGGGTAATGAAAAACTGTTTTTT
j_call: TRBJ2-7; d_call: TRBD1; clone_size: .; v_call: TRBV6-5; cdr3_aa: CASSYTPQGQSYEQYF; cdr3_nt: TGTGCCAGCAGTTACACTCCTCAGGGACAGTCCTACGAGCAGTACTTC
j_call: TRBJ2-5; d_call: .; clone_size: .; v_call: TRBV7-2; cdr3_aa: CASSSQGTQETQYF; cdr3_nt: TGTGCCAGCAGCTCACAGGGGACTCAAGAGACCCAGTACTTC
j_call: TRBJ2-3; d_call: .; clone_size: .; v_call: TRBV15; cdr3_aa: CATSRVAGLAGPDTQYF; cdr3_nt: TGTGCCACCAGCAGGGTGGCCGGGCTAGCCGGTCCAGATACGCAGTATTTT
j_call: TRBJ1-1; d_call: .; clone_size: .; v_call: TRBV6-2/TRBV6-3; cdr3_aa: CASSYRDFTEAFF; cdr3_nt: TGTGCCAGCAGTTATCGGGATTTCACTGAAGCTTTCTTT
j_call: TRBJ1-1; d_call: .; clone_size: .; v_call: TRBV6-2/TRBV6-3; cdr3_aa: CASSQAGWDTEAFF; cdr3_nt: TGTGCCAGCAGTCAGGCGGGATGGGACACTGAAGCTTTCTTT
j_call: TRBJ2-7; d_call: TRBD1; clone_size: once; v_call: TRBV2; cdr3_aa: CASSQGALWEQYF; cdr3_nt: TGTGCCAGCAGCCAGGGGGCGCTTTGGGAGCAGTACTTC
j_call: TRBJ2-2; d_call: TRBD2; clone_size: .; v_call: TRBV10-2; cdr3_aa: CASSVPTSGGARRELFF; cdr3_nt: TGCGCCAGCAGTGTGCCCACTAGCGGGGGGGCCCGGCGGGAGCTGTTTTTT
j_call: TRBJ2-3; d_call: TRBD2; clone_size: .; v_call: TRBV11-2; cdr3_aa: CASSPTRNPGGGRDTQYF; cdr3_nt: TGTGCCAGCAGCCCTACCCGCAACCCCGGGGGGGGACGGGATACGCAGTATTTT
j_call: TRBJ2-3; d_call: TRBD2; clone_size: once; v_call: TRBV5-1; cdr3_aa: CASSFERGGTDTQYF; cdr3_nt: TGCGCCAGCAGCTTTGAGCGGGGGGGCACAGATACGCAGTATTTT
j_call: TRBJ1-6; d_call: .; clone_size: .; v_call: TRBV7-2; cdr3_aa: CASSLSRQDSPLHF; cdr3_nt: TGTGCCAGCAGCTTATCCCGACAGGATTCACCCCTCCACTTT
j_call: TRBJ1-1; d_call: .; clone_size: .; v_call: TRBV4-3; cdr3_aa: CASKRGGAFF; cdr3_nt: TGCGCCAGTAAAAGAGGTGGAGCTTTCTTT
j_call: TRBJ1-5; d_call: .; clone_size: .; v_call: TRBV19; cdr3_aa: CASSIREKGHNQPQHF; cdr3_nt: TGTGCCAGTAGTATAAGGGAAAAGGGGCACAATCAGCCCCAGCATTTT
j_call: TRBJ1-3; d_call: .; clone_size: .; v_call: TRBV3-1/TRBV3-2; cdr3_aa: CASSPLDRRNTIYF; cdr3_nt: TGTGCCAGCAGCCCCTTGGACAGACGAAACACCATATATTTT
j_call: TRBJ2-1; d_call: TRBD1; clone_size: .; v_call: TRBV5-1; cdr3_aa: CASSLKLEGQKTEQFF; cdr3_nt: TGCGCCAGCAGCCTAAAGCTTGAGGGACAGAAAACTGAGCAGTTCTTC
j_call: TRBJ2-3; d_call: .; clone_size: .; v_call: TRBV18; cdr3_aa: CASSPRSGRSTDTQYF; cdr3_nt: TGTGCCAGCTCACCCCGTAGTGGCAGGAGCACAGATACGCAGTATTTT
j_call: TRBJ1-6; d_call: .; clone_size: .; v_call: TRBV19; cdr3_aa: CASSGTSGHPFF; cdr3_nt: TGTGCCAGTAGCGGGACGTCGGGACATCCATTTTTT
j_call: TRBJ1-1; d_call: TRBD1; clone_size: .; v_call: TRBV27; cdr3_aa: CASRRQGAPEAFF; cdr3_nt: TGTGCCAGCAGGAGGCAGGGGGCGCCTGAAGCTTTCTTT
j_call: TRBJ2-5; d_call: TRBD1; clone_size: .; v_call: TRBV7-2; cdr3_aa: CASSPGTGGGQETQYF; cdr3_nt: TGTGCCAGCAGCCCCGGGACAGGGGGAGGGCAAGAGACCCAGTACTTC
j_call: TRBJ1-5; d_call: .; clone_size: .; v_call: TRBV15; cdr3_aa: CATSRVNQPQHF; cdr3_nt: TGTGCCACCAGCAGAGTAAATCAGCCCCAGCATTTT
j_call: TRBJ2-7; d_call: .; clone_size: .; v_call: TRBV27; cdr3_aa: CASSSALGGYYEQYF; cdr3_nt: TGTGCCAGCAGTTCTGCCCTAGGTGGGTACTACGAGCAGTACTTC
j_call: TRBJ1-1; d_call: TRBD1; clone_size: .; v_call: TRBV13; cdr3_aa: CASSSRDRGPLEAFF; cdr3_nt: TGTGCCAGCAGCTCCCGGGACAGGGGTCCTCTTGAAGCTTTCTTT
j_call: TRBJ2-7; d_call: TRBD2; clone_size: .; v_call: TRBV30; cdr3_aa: CAWSIRTSGGAVEQYF; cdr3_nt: TGTGCCTGGAGTATCCGCACTAGCGGGGGGGCAGTCGAGCAGTACTTC
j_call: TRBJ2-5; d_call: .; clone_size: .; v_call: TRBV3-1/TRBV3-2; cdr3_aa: CASSHYGGFEGTQYF; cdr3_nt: TGTGCCAGCAGCCATTATGGGGGCTTCGAAGGGACCCAGTACTTC
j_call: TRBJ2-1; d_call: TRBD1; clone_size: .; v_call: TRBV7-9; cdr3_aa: CASSLTDRGHEQFF; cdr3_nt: TGTGCCAGCAGCCTTACGGACAGGGGGCATGAGCAGTTCTTC
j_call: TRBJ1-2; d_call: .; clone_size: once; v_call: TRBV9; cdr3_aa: CASSVRDTVSYGYTF; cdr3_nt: TGTGCCAGCAGCGTACGGGACACGGTATCCTATGGCTACACCTTC
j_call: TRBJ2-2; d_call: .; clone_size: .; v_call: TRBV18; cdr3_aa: CASSIQVNTGELFF; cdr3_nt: TGTGCCAGCTCAATACAGGTCAACACCGGGGAGCTGTTTTTT
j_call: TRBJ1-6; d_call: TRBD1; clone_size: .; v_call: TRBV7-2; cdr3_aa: CASSRKTGPTYNSPLHF; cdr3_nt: TGTGCCAGCAGCCGGAAGACAGGGCCTACCTATAATTCACCCCTCCACTTT
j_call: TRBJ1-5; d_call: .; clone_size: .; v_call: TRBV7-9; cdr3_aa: CASSPTLGGGSNQPQHF; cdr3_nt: TGTGCCAGCAGCCCTACTTTGGGCGGCGGGAGCAATCAGCCCCAGCATTTT
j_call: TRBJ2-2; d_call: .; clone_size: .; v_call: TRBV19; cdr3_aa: CASSIRGSGELFF; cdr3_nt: TGTGCCAGTAGTATCAGGGGTTCCGGGGAGCTGTTTTTT
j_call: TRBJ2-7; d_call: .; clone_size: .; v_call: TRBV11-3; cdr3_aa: CASRPGQSYEQYF; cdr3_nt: TGTGCCAGCAGGCCAGGGCAGTCCTACGAGCAGTACTTC